One and the same sample provided the 27 T cell receptor beta chains below, sequenced in a study of cytomegalovirus exposure and HLA in healthy donors. The PCR employed 60 Vbeta primers together with 13 Jbeta primers. The protocol was immunoSEQ multiplex PCR, while the TCRdb copy is restricted to in-frame clones and leaves out a portion. This table holds over 150,000 clones, more than 70% found once. The sample comprised PBMCs. Receptors originate from a boy younger than 10 in good health and CMV-seronegative.

CDR3 amino acids: CASSATGGLGNQPQHF. CDR3 sequence (DNA): TGTGCCAGCAGTGCGACAGGGGGCCTAGGCAATCAGCCCCAGCATTTT. The chain is built from TRBV28 and TRBJ1-5; 10 positions match TRBD1. Germline assignment: CDR1 MDHEN and CDR2 SYDVKM. This CDR3 comprises 16 residues. The V and J ends lost 5 bases and 2 bases, in that order; junction bases with no gene match: 6.

V gene TRBV5-1 combines with J gene TRBJ2-7, with 13 bases that match TRBD2. CDR1 SGHRS and CDR2 YFSETQ come from the germline V gene. The V gene end was trimmed by 4 bases and the J gene end by 4 bases; junction bases not matched to a gene: 5. The CDR3 runs to 15 residues. CDR3 protein: CASSQGLAGAYEQYF. The CDR3 DNA is TGCGCCAGCAGCCAAGGACTAGCGGGAGCTTACGAGCAGTACTTC. The variable domain in full, with the rest retrieved from reference TRBV5-1 and TRBJ2-7, is KAGVTQTPRYLIKTRGQQVTLSCSPISGHRSVSWYQQTPGQGLQFLFEYFSETQRNKGNFPGRFSGRQFSNSRSEMNVSTLELGDSALYLCASSQGLAGAYEQYFGPGTRLTVT.

This clone was picked up one time. The genes are TRBV5-1 and TRBJ1-1; D may be TRBD1 (5 bases). The germline V gene has CDR1 SGHRS and CDR2 YFSETQ. V was pared by 3 bases and J by 0 bases, with 6 bases between. This CDR3 spans 13 amino acids. This chain's CDR3 is CASSSTVNTEAFF. CDR3 sequence (DNA): TGCGCCAGCAGCTCGACAGTGAACACTGAAGCTTTCTTT.

The V and J genes are TRBV4-1 and TRBJ2-5; 9 bases are shared with TRBD1. Matching the DNA end better, TRBJ2-7 makes the J call doubtful. In germline, CDR1 is MGHRA, CDR2 YSYEKL. The CDR3 covers 14 residues. The CDR3 sequence: CASSPGTGIDEQYF. Written as DNA, the CDR3 is TGCGCCAGCAGCCCCGGGACAGGGATCGACGAGCAGTACTTC.

The chain couples TRBV5-8 to TRBJ2-1, with TRBD2 identical over 8 bases. The J segment lost 13 bases and the V segment lost 4 bases, leaving 4 bases of the junction unmatched. Germline V gene lookup returns CDR1 SGHTS and CDR2 YDEGEE. The CDR3 is made up of 11 amino acids. In DNA form, the CDR3 reads TGTGCCAGCAGCCTCAGCGGGAGTCAGTTCTTC. Translating it yields CASSLSGSQFF. The entire variable domain, with the rest obtained from reference TRBV5-8 and TRBJ2-1, is as follows: EAGVTQSPTHLIKTRGQQATLRCSPISGHTSVYWYQQALGLGLQFLLWYDEGEERNRGNFPPRFSGRQFPNYSSELNVNALELEDSALYLCASSLSGSQFFGPGTRLTVL.

On this clone: The same CDR3 is also encoded by other DNA sequences in this sample. The chain recombines TRBV15 with TRBJ2-7; TRBD1 matches 8 bases. Germline V gene lookup returns CDR1 LNHNV and CDR2 YYDKDF (reference sequence). The trim removed 3 bases at V and 2 bases at J, leaving 3 bases unmatched. The CDR3 spans 14 residues. CDR3 nucleotides: TGTGCCACCAGCAGCCGACAGGGGCCCTACGAGCAGTACTTC. It specifies CATSSRQGPYEQYF.

This chain links TRBV29-1 with TRBJ2-5, with D maybe TRBD2 (5 bases). Matching the DNA end better, TRBJ2-7 makes the J call doubtful. There are 11 residues in the CDR3. The germline V gene encodes CDR1 SQVTM and CDR2 ANQGSEA. The CDR3 loop is CSVGGYYEQYF. The CDR3 DNA sequence: TGCAGCGTTGGAGGGTACTACGAGCAGTACTTC.

The genes are TRBV7-9 and TRBJ2-5; D is possibly TRBD2 (6 bases). Germline V CDR1 and CDR2: SEHNR, FQNEAQ (reference sequence). The CDR3 covers 15 residues. V was cut by 5 bases and J by 0 bases, with 13 bases left in between. The chain's CDR3 is CASSGTRKDQETQYF. For the CDR3, the DNA is TGTGCCAGCAGCGGGACTCGAAAAGACCAAGAGACCCAGTACTTC.

The V gene is TRBV25-1, the J gene TRBJ2-1; D perhaps matches TRBD2 (6 bases). CDR3 length: 14 residues. Germline assignment: CDR1 MGHDK and CDR2 SYGVNS. The V and J ends lost 2 bases and 12 bases respectively, with 17 bases between them. The CDR3 loop reads CASSEDYRGTSQFF. Here the CDR3 DNA reads TGTGCCAGCAGTGAAGACTATCGGGGGACTTCGCAGTTCTTC. Full variable domain (missing parts from reference TRBV25-1 and TRBJ2-1): EADIYQTPRYLVIGTGKKITLECSQTMGHDKMYWYQQDPGMELHLIHYSYGVNSTEKGDLSSESTVSRIRTEHFPLTLESARPSHTSQYLCASSEDYRGTSQFFGPGTRLTVL.

In this sample, this clone turned up a few times. The chain has TRBV19 and TRBJ2-6; 7 bases line up with TRBD1. There are 14 residues in the CDR3. Germline lookup yields CDR1 LNHDA and CDR2 SQIVND (reference sequence). With 5 bases clipped from V and 4 bases from J, the junction kept 2 bases outside the gene matches. CDR3 DNA sequence: TGTGCCAGTAGTCGACAGGGAGGGGCCAACGTCCTGACTTTC. Protein: CASSRQGGANVLTF.

The chain joins TRBV4-1 to TRBJ2-7; D gene ambiguous. This CDR3 has 15 amino acids. V was shortened by 0 bases and J by 3 bases, with 12 bases between the two germline ends. The germline V gene has CDR1 MGHRA and CDR2 YSYEKL. The CDR3 nucleotides are TGCGCCAGCAGCCAAGAGTCCGCAGGCAACTACGAGCAGTACTTC. It codes for CASSQESAGNYEQYF.

V usage is TRBV20-1 and J usage is TRBJ2-5; D not resolved. This CDR3 comprises 11 residues. V lost 2 bases to trimming and J lost 7 bases, with 8 bases between them. CDR1 and CDR2 from the germline V gene are DFQATT and SNEGSKA (reference sequence). DNA for the CDR3: TGCAGTGCTAGAAGAGATGGGACCCAGTACTTC. Its protein is CSARRDGTQYF.

The chain recombines TRBV5-1 with TRBJ2-1, with D maybe TRBD2 (6 bases). The CDR3 runs 16 residues. With 3 bases removed from V and 4 bases from J, the gap between germline ends came to 17 bases. The germline gives CDR1 SGHRS, CDR2 YFSETQ. The CDR3 reads CASSWDREATYNEQFF. In DNA form, the CDR3 reads TGCGCCAGCAGCTGGGATAGGGAGGCGACTTACAATGAGCAGTTCTTC. The complete variable domain, with remaining parts taken from reference TRBV5-1 and TRBJ2-1, reads KAGVTQTPRYLIKTRGQQVTLSCSPISGHRSVSWYQQTPGQGLQFLFEYFSETQRNKGNFPGRFSGRQFSNSRSEMNVSTLELGDSALYLCASSWDREATYNEQFFGPGTRLTVL.

This sequence joins TRBV7-8 and TRBJ1-1, with 7 bases that match TRBD1. Germline CDR1 SGHVS, CDR2 FQNEAQ. The CDR3 spans 13 residues. V lost 3 bases to trimming and J lost 3 bases; unmatched junction nucleotides: 1. The CDR3 coding sequence is TGTGCCAGCAGCTTGCAGGGGGACACTGAAGCTTTCTTT. Amino acid sequence: CASSLQGDTEAFF.

Remarks on this clone: Other DNA sequences in the same sample also yield this CDR3. The chain is built from TRBV27 and TRBJ1-5, with TRBD1 identical over 8 bases. This CDR3 has 14 amino acids. Per germline, CDR1 MNHEY and CDR2 SMNVEV (reference sequence). V was clipped by 2 bases and J by 4 bases; unmatched bases: 1. The CDR3 coding sequence is TGTGCCAGCAGTTTAGGACAGGGTAATCAGCCCCAGCATTTT. It codes for CASSLGQGNQPQHF.

The chain joins TRBV11-2 to TRBJ2-7; 7 nucleotides align to TRBD2. V trimming: 4 bases; J trimming: 2 bases; junction bases outside the gene matches: 11. This CDR3 is built from 16 residues. Germline V gives CDR1 SGHAT, CDR2 FQNNGV. CDR3 coding DNA: TGTGCCAGCAGCTCGTACACCCGGGGAGGGCCCTACGAGCAGTACTTC. Protein sequence: CASSSYTRGGPYEQYF.

The rearrangement joins TRBV5-1 to TRBJ2-7; D unclear. V was clipped by 0 bases and J by 6 bases, with 10 bases between them. CDR3 size: 13 residues. Per germline, CDR1 SGHRS and CDR2 YFSETQ. The CDR3 reads CASSLDSLPEQYF. The CDR3 DNA is TGCGCCAGCAGCTTGGACAGCCTCCCCGAGCAGTACTTC. The variable domain in full, with the rest retrieved from reference TRBV5-1 and TRBJ2-7, is KAGVTQTPRYLIKTRGQQVTLSCSPISGHRSVSWYQQTPGQGLQFLFEYFSETQRNKGNFPGRFSGRQFSNSRSEMNVSTLELGDSALYLCASSLDSLPEQYFGPGTRLTVT.

The rearrangement uses TRBV5-1 and TRBJ1-2; the D is unclear. CDR3 length equals 14 residues. V was clipped by 2 bases and J by 8 bases, with 16 bases between them. In germline, CDR1 is SGHRS, CDR2 YFSETQ. The CDR3 here is CASSFGSGGEGYTF. CDR3 coding DNA: TGCGCCAGCAGCTTTGGTTCAGGAGGAGAAGGCTACACCTTC.

The rearrangement links TRBV7-6 to TRBJ2-5, with a possible D match to TRBD2 (6 bases). This CDR3 spans 17 amino acids. CDR1 and CDR2 from the germline V gene are SGHVS and FNYEAQ. The V gene lost 2 bases and the J gene lost 2 bases, with 18 bases spanning the gap. The CDR3 sequence: CASSLYPSGLQQETQYF. CDR3 DNA: TGTGCCAGCAGCTTATACCCCAGCGGGCTACAACAAGAGACCCAGTACTTC.

The gene calls are TRBV15 and TRBJ2-1; TRBD2 agrees at 8 bases. J was trimmed by 10 bases and V by 0 bases; bases with no gene match: 11. The CDR3 totals 16 residues. Germline CDR1 reads LNHNV; CDR2 reads YYDKDF (reference sequence). CDR3 sequence reads: CATSREVPRAGDEQFF. CDR3 nucleotide sequence: TGTGCCACCAGCAGAGAGGTCCCGAGAGCGGGAGACGAGCAGTTCTTC.

This chain connects TRBV25-1 to TRBJ2-7, with a tentative D call TRBD2 (6 bases). V lost 6 bases, J lost 7 bases, and 19 bases lay in between. The germline gives CDR1 MGHDK, CDR2 SYGVNS. This CDR3 has 14 amino acids. CDR3 nucleotides: TGTGCCAGCAGGCCCGGGACTGCCTTCGGGGAGCAGTACTTC. This sequence encodes CASRPGTAFGEQYF.

V usage is TRBV5-8 and J usage is TRBJ1-4, with a weak D call TRBD1 (5 bases). In germline, CDR1 is SGHTS, CDR2 YDEGEE. Trimming took off 1 base at V and 3 bases at J, with 13 bases between the two ends. This CDR3 is built from 16 residues. CDR3 loop: CASSLFREVANEKLFF. In DNA form, the CDR3 reads TGTGCCAGCAGCTTGTTCAGGGAGGTGGCTAATGAAAAACTGTTTTTT.

The chain couples TRBV4-1 to TRBJ2-1; 12 positions agree with TRBD2. The junction had 11 bases not matched to a gene; V was cut back by 4 bases and J by 7 bases. The CDR3 sequence is 17 residues long. The germline V gene encodes CDR1 MGHRA and CDR2 YSYEKL. The CDR3: CASSRRTSGRIRNEQFF. The DNA of the CDR3 is TGCGCCAGCAGCCGCCGAACTAGCGGGAGGATTAGAAATGAGCAGTTCTTC.

In DNA form, the CDR3 reads TGTGCCAGCAGTTTAACGGACAGGGGGCATTCGTCAACCTATGGCTACACCTTC. As protein: CASSLTDRGHSSTYGYTF. This chain links TRBV28 with TRBJ1-2; TRBD1 matches 11 bases. This CDR3 region has 18 residues. Germline CDR1 and CDR2: MDHEN and SYDVKM. Trimming took 2 bases from V and 4 from J; bases not matched to a gene: 12.

The rearrangement joins TRBV6-1 to TRBJ2-5; 11 nucleotides match TRBD2. The V gene's germline CDR1 is MNHNS and CDR2 SASEGT. The CDR3 runs 15 residues. J lost 5 bases, V lost 8 bases, and 10 bases had no gene match. The CDR3 bases are TGTGCCAGCTATCCGATAGCGGGAGGGCGGGAGACCCAGTACTTC. The encoded protein is CASYPIAGGRETQYF.

V usage is TRBV5-1 and J usage is TRBJ1-1; 7 positions match TRBD1. V trimming: 4 bases; J trimming: 4 bases; junction bases outside the gene matches: 16. From germline, CDR1 is SGHRS and CDR2 YFSETQ. This CDR3 spans 17 amino acids. The CDR3 reads CASSETTGWVFRTEAFF. The CDR3 bases are TGCGCCAGCAGCGAAACGACAGGGTGGGTATTTCGCACTGAAGCTTTCTTT.

This clone appeared a single time. In nucleotides, the CDR3 is TGTGCCAGCAGTCACGGGACAGGGGGAGAGACCCAGTACTTC. It yields the protein CASSHGTGGETQYF. This rearrangement joins TRBV6-6 to TRBJ2-5; TRBD1 matches 11 bases. This CDR3 has 14 residues. From germline, CDR1 is MNHNY and CDR2 SVGAGI (reference sequence). V shed 5 bases, J shed 4 bases, and the junction held 3 bases outside the gene matches.